Each of the 30 T cell receptor beta chains below was sequenced from the same sample in a study of Ad26.COV2.S vaccination and SARS-CoV-2 variants. Treatment given: some 19 received Ad26.COV2.S at low or high dose, single or two shots; 5 received placebo; per-sample allocation not given. At day 63 after the first vaccine or placebo injection, samples were drawn. TCRdb's copy holds only in-frame clones and misses some; the assay was immunoSEQ multiplex PCR. The profile covers about 400,000 clones, with roughly 90% appearing a single time and more than 1.5% taken by the ten largest. Sequences were derived from peripheral blood, sampled in a trial of Ad26.COV2.S vaccine versus placebo. Receptors originate from a person aged 18-65 years who received the Ad26.COV2.S COVID-19 vaccine or a placebo.

This chain uses TRBV4-3 with TRBJ2-3; D might be TRBD1 (5 bases). The germline V and J ends were trimmed by 1 base and 5 bases, with 13 bases remaining between them. The germline CDR1 and CDR2 sequences are LGHNA and YSLEER. The CDR3 is made up of 15 amino acids. The CDR3: CASSQVGQGLDTQYF. Here the CDR3 DNA reads TGCGCCAGCAGCCAAGTAGGCCAGGGTTTAGATACGCAGTATTTT.

This chain connects TRBV4-1 to TRBJ2-7; TRBD1 matches at 7 bases. Germline-derived CDR1 and CDR2 are MGHRA and YSYEKL. The CDR3 is 16 amino acids. Trimming cost V 0 bases and J 3 bases; bases outside gene matches: 8. Here the CDR3 reads CASSQEPGTALYEQYF. CDR3 bases: TGCGCCAGCAGCCAAGAGCCCGGGACAGCACTCTACGAGCAGTACTTC.

The chain combines TRBV5-6 with TRBJ2-1; D might be TRBD1 or TRBD2, each matching 5 bases. The V end lost 4 bases, the J end lost 4 bases, and 18 bases lay between the germline ends. Germline V gene lookup returns CDR1 SGHDT and CDR2 YYEEEE. The CDR3 runs 16 residues. This chain's CDR3 is CASSVGTAMGYNEQFF. In DNA, the CDR3 is TGTGCCAGCAGCGTAGGGACCGCGATGGGTTACAATGAGCAGTTCTTC.

The rearrangement links TRBV30 to TRBJ1-1, with a weak D call TRBD1 (6 bases). Trimming pared 5 bases from V and 4 bases from J, leaving 32 bases between. The germline CDR1 and CDR2 sequences are GTSNPN and SVGIG (reference sequence). The CDR3 has 19 residues. The DNA for the CDR3 is TGTGCCTGGCGAGACGCAAGATACCCCAGTACAGGGAAAGTCACTGAAGCTTTCTTT. As protein: CAWRDARYPSTGKVTEAFF.

The chain links TRBV3-1 (or the pseudogene TRBV3-2) to TRBJ2-2, with 7 bases aligning to TRBD1. This CDR3 region has 17 residues. Trimming cost V 0 bases and J 4 bases; bases outside gene matches: 8. The germline CDR1 and CDR2 sequences are LGHDT and YNNKEL (reference sequence). The CDR3 region has the DNA TGTGCCAGCAGCCAAGACTCCGACAGGGCGGGCACCGGGGAGCTGTTTTTT. Protein product: CASSQDSDRAGTGELFF.

This clone was recorded a few times. The chain employs TRBV29-1 and TRBJ1-2, with D hard to call. The CDR3 has 11 amino acids. The germline V gene has CDR1 SQVTM and CDR2 ANQGSEA. Trimming pared 6 bases from V and 2 bases from J, leaving 7 bases between. The CDR3 DNA sequence: TGCAGCGTCCGGACGAACTATGGCTACACCTTC. Protein product: CSVRTNYGYTF.

The chain couples TRBV2 to TRBJ1-1, with unresolved D. This CDR3 spans 14 amino acids. Trimming pared 10 bases from V and 2 bases from J, leaving 17 bases between. Looked up from germline, CDR1 is SNHLY and CDR2 is FYNNEI. This CDR3 reads CATYRERRNTEAFF. The CDR3 DNA reads TGTGCCACCTACCGGGAAAGGCGAAACACTGAAGCTTTCTTT.

V and J are TRBV25-1 and TRBJ2-7; a weak D match, TRBD1 (5 bases). The CDR3 is 14 residues long. V was shortened by 2 bases and J by 0 bases, with 8 bases between the two germline ends. Germline CDR1 and CDR2: MGHDK and SYGVNS. This chain's CDR3 is CASSETRVSYEQYF. The CDR3 region has the DNA TGTGCCAGCAGTGAAACCAGGGTCTCCTACGAGCAGTACTTC.

The chain employs TRBV5-1 and TRBJ1-1; TRBD1 might be the D (6 bases). CDR1 and CDR2 (germline): SGHRS, YFSETQ. This CDR3 has 12 amino acids. V lost 4 bases and J 5 bases, leaving 9 bases between the germline ends. The CDR3 here is CASSEQGTEAFF. CDR3 sequence (DNA): TGCGCCAGCAGCGAACAGGGAACTGAAGCTTTCTTT.

This chain connects TRBV5-6 to TRBJ2-2, with D unclear. V lost 5 bases, J lost 6 bases, and 5 bases lay in between. This CDR3 has 11 residues. Germline CDR1 and CDR2: SGHDT and YYEEEE. The CDR3 region has the DNA TGTGCCAGCAGGTCCGCCGGGGAGCTGTTTTTT. This encodes CASRSAGELFF. The full variable domain, rest sourced from reference TRBV5-6 and TRBJ2-2, is DAGVTQSPTHLIKTRGQQVTLRCSPKSGHDTVSWYQQALGQGPQFIFQYYEEEERQRGNFPDRFSGHQFPNYSSELNVNALLLGDSALYLCASRSAGELFFGEGSRLTVL.

The chain joins TRBV11-3 to TRBJ2-7, with 7 bases fitting TRBD1. The trim removed 0 bases at V and 3 bases at J, leaving 8 bases unmatched. This CDR3 contains 16 residues. CDR1 is SGHNT and CDR2 is YENEEA in the germline V gene. The CDR3 DNA follows: TGTGCCAGCAGCTTAGATCGAGGGGGCTCAAACTACGAGCAGTACTTC. Amino acids: CASSLDRGGSNYEQYF. Full variable domain (missing parts from reference TRBV11-3 and TRBJ2-7): EAGVVQSPRYKIIEKKQPVAFWCNPISGHNTLYWYLQNLGQGPELLIRYENEEAVDDSQLPKDRFSAERLKGVDSTLKIQPAELGDSAVYLCASSLDRGGSNYEQYFGPGTRLTVT.

V is TRBV18 and J is TRBJ2-3; the match to TRBD2 covers 9 bases. Unmatched junction bases numbered 8, after V lost 2 bases and J lost 2 bases. The CDR3 spans 17 residues. CDR1 and CDR2 from the germline V gene are KGHSH and LQKENI. This CDR3 reads CASSPYTAGGTTDTQYF. For the CDR3, the DNA is TGTGCCAGCTCACCATATACAGCGGGGGGAACCACAGATACGCAGTATTTT.

V usage is TRBV7-6 and J usage is TRBJ2-7; 10 nucleotides align to TRBD1. Germline V CDR1 and CDR2: SGHVS, FNYEAQ. The CDR3 is made up of 13 amino acids. J gave up 6 bases and V 6 bases, and 5 bases lay outside the gene matches. This CDR3 is CASRAGTGVEQYF. CDR3 bases: TGTGCCAGCAGAGCCGGGACAGGGGTCGAGCAGTACTTC. The full variable domain, with the rest looked up from reference TRBV7-6 and TRBJ2-7, is GAGVSQSPRYKVTKRGQDVALRCDPISGHVSLYWYRQALGQGPEFLTYFNYEAQQDKSGLPNDRFSAERPEGSISTLTIQRTEQRDSAMYRCASRAGTGVEQYFGPGTRLTVT.

The chain employs TRBV19 and TRBJ2-6, with a weak D call TRBD2 (6 bases). Germline-derived CDR1 and CDR2 are LNHDA and SQIVND (reference sequence). V lost 6 bases and J lost 2, with 11 bases in between. The CDR3 length is 15 residues. Here the CDR3 DNA reads TGTGCCAGTAGAAGTGGGAGGACTGGGGCCAACGTCCTGACTTTC. This encodes CASRSGRTGANVLTF.

The chain joins TRBV27 to TRBJ1-1; no definite D call. Germline V gives CDR1 MNHEY, CDR2 SMNVEV (reference sequence). V shed 3 bases and J shed 2 bases, with 10 bases lying between them. The CDR3 contains 14 residues. As DNA, the CDR3 is TGTGCCAGCAGTTTGAGGCAGCGCAACACTGAAGCTTTCTTT. Its translation is CASSLRQRNTEAFF.

V and J are TRBV12-3 or TRBV12-4 and TRBJ1-1, with D maybe TRBD1 (6 bases). Trimming took off 8 bases at V and 1 base at J, with 8 bases between the two ends. The CDR3 extends over 12 amino acids. The CDR3 reads CASEGGNTEAFF. CDR3 DNA: TGTGCCAGCGAAGGGGGGAACACTGAAGCTTTCTTT.

The rearrangement links TRBV5-5 to TRBJ1-4; D is ambiguous. The CDR3 loop spans 15 amino acids. CDR1 and CDR2 from the germline V gene are SGHKS and YYEKEE (reference sequence). The V end lost 4 bases, the J end lost 7 bases, and 17 bases lay between the germline ends. In DNA form, the CDR3 reads TGTGCCAGCAGCACCCCCCGGGATTCGTTTGAAAAACTGTTTTTT. This translates into CASSTPRDSFEKLFF.

The chain carries TRBV5-4 and TRBJ2-1; D tentatively reads TRBD1 or TRBD2 (6 bases each). V lost 4 bases and J 5 bases, leaving 19 bases between the germline ends. The length of the CDR3 is 16 residues. In germline, CDR1 is SGHNT, CDR2 YYREEE (reference sequence). DNA for the CDR3: TGTGCCAGCAGCCCGGCGGGAACGCAGGGGAACAATGAGCAGTTCTTC. Its protein product is CASSPAGTQGNNEQFF.

CDR3 nucleotide sequence: TGTGCCAGCAGCCCCCGGGACGGAGATCAGCCCCAGCATTTT. Protein sequence: CASSPRDGDQPQHF. The chain is built from TRBV27 and TRBJ1-5; weak D call: TRBD1 (5 bases). V lost 6 bases to trimming and J lost 5 bases, with 14 bases between them. The germline V gene has CDR1 MNHEY and CDR2 SMNVEV (reference sequence). The CDR3 totals 14 residues.

To note about this clone: An end of the junction differs from the germline gene, which may be a read error. The V gene is TRBV19, the J gene TRBJ2-7, with a weak D call TRBD1 (6 bases). This CDR3 has 13 amino acids. Germline V gives CDR1 LNHDA, CDR2 SQIVND (reference sequence). CDR3 in DNA: TGTGCCAGTAGTATAGTTTTAAGACAGGAGCCTATCTTC. It yields the protein CASSIVLRQEPIF.

This clone was detected only once. The rearrangement links TRBV6-5 to TRBJ2-1; TRBD2 aligns across 7 bases. V shed 6 bases and J 0 bases; nucleotides not matched to a gene: 5. CDR1 is MNHEY, CDR2 SVGAGI, per germline. This CDR3 comprises 15 residues. The CDR3 loop reads CASRKAGSSYNEQFF. In DNA form, the CDR3 reads TGTGCCAGCAGGAAAGCGGGGAGCTCCTACAATGAGCAGTTCTTC.

This chain links TRBV10-2 with TRBJ1-5; 7 bases fit TRBD1. Germline-derived CDR1 and CDR2 are WSHSY and SAAADI. The CDR3 spans 14 residues. J lost 6 bases, V lost 6 bases, and 8 bases had no gene match. CDR3 amino acids: CASRAQGVGQPQHF. Here the CDR3 DNA reads TGCGCCAGCAGGGCCCAGGGGGTGGGTCAGCCCCAGCATTTT.

The J gene is TRBJ2-1, the V gene TRBV6-4; D is undetermined. Trimming cost V 0 bases and J 9 bases, with 9 bases left between them. The V gene's germline CDR1 is MRHNA and CDR2 SNTAGT. The CDR3 sequence is 13 residues long. The CDR3 region has the DNA TGTGCCAGCAGTGACTCTCAACAGAGTGAGCAGTTCTTC. It translates to CASSDSQQSEQFF.

The V gene is TRBV28, the J gene TRBJ2-3, with TRBD2 matching 7 bases. CDR3 length: 15 amino acids. Germline V gives CDR1 MDHEN, CDR2 SYDVKM. Trimming took 11 bases from V and 5 from J; bases not matched to a gene: 16. The DNA of the CDR3 is TGTGCCCTCGGAGGTGTTCACGGGGGGATAGATACGCAGTATTTT. This sequence encodes CALGGVHGGIDTQYF.

This clone was detected only once. This rearrangement joins TRBV5-1 to TRBJ2-2, with D unresolved. Germline assignment: CDR1 SGHRS and CDR2 YFSETQ. V lost 6 bases and J 5 bases, leaving 20 bases between the germline ends. This CDR3 region has 16 residues. CDR3 nucleotides: TGCGCCAGCAACCGTACGTGGGAAAGATGGACCGGGGAGCTGTTTTTT. The encoded protein is CASNRTWERWTGELFF. Based on the CDR3 plus reference TRBV5-1 and TRBJ2-2, the full variable domain is KAGVTQTPRYLIKTRGQQVTLSCSPISGHRSVSWYQQTPGQGLQFLFEYFSETQRNKGNFPGRFSGRQFSNSRSEMNVSTLELGDSALYLCASNRTWERWTGELFFGEGSRLTVL.

In its sample, this clone was seen once. The J gene is TRBJ2-7, the V gene TRBV6-5; the D gene is possibly TRBD2 (7 bases). The germline CDR1 and CDR2 sequences are MNHEY and SVGAGI. This CDR3 has 14 amino acids. Trimming pared 3 bases from V and 4 bases from J, leaving 13 bases between. In nucleotides, the CDR3 is TGTGCCAGCAGTTATCGCGGGGGCCGTTACGAGCAGTACTTC. Residues: CASSYRGGRYEQYF.

This chain links TRBV19 with TRBJ1-2, with 8 bases matching TRBD1. The CDR3 covers 15 residues. Germline assignment: CDR1 LNHDA and CDR2 SQIVND (reference sequence). The V and J ends lost 7 bases and 0 bases, in that order; junction bases with no gene match: 7. DNA for the CDR3: TGTGCCAGTACCCGGGACAGGTCCCCTAACTATGGCTACACCTTC. Residues: CASTRDRSPNYGYTF.

The chain links TRBV6-1 to TRBJ2-5, with 9 positions matching TRBD2. Germline V CDR1 and CDR2: MNHNS, SASEGT. CDR3 size: 20 residues. J gave up 2 bases and V 2 bases, and 18 bases lay outside the gene matches. The CDR3, as DNA: TGTGCCAGCAGTGAAAGGTCTAGCGGGGTAGGTCCCCAGAATCAAGAGACCCAGTACTTC. Protein: CASSERSSGVGPQNQETQYF.

This sequence joins TRBV27 and TRBJ2-5, with 11 bases fitting TRBD1. The germline V gene encodes CDR1 MNHEY and CDR2 SMNVEV (reference sequence). V shed 0 bases and J 5 bases; nucleotides not matched to a gene: 8. The CDR3 is 17 residues long. The CDR3 is CASSLSPRTGGRETQYF. The DNA of the CDR3 is TGTGCCAGCAGTTTATCCCCGAGGACAGGGGGCCGGGAGACCCAGTACTTC.

V and J are TRBV29-1 and TRBJ2-7, with 7 bases that match TRBD2. V shed 6 bases and J 5 bases; nucleotides not matched to a gene: 13. This CDR3 comprises 14 residues. CDR1 is SQVTM and CDR2 is ANQGSEA in the germline V gene. CDR3: CSVYLGGELDEQYF. The CDR3 DNA is TGCAGCGTCTACCTGGGAGGGGAATTGGACGAGCAGTACTTC.